Listed below are T cell receptor beta chains from one sample, sequenced in a study of shared clonotypes between healthy human individuals. This table comes from immunoSEQ multiplex PCR, and its TCRdb copy is limited to in-frame clones, with some not included. The data show under 2.5 million clones, roughly 90% seen once. The specimen was naive CD4+ T cells from PBMCs. These TCRs come from a man in his late teens or twenties in good health. Some clones in this sample may be carry-over from other donors' samples. Both conserved end residues are part of each CDR3. Each record gives: V gene, D gene, J gene, CDR3 protein, CDR3 DNA. D genes are given only for firm matches.

TRBV7-9	.	TRBJ1-3	CASSLGSGSGNTIYF	TGTGCCAGCAGCTTAGGTTCAGGTTCTGGAAACACCATATATTTT
TRBV21-1	.	TRBJ1-1	CASSLGNRGTAYNTEAFF	TGTGCCAGCAGCCTGGGAAACCGTGGGACAGCCTATAACACTGAAGCTTTCTTT
TRBV5-4	.	TRBJ2-5	CASSGRGEEETQYF	TGTGCCAGCAGCGGTAGGGGGGAAGAAGAGACCCAGTACTTC
TRBV10-2	TRBD2	TRBJ2-3	CASSDGRAIDTQYF	TGCGCCAGCAGTGATGGGAGGGCGATAGATACGCAGTATTTT
TRBV11-3	.	TRBJ2-2	CASSLRQGGTGELFF	TGTGCCAGCAGCTTACGGCAGGGAGGCACCGGGGAGCTGTTTTTT
TRBV5-1	TRBD2	TRBJ2-7	CASSSGSIYEQYF	TGCGCCAGCAGCAGCGGGAGTATCTACGAGCAGTACTTC
TRBV11-2	TRBD2	TRBJ2-2	CASSLLAGTGSPGELFF	TGTGCCAGCAGCTTGCTAGCGGGGACCGGTAGCCCCGGGGAGCTGTTTTTT
TRBV7-3	.	TRBJ2-4	CASSLSKGNIQYF	TGTGCCAGCAGCTTATCGAAGGGAAACATTCAGTACTTC
TRBV28	.	TRBJ1-5	CASSHFTGPYQPQHF	TGTGCCAGCAGCCATTTTACGGGCCCTTATCAGCCCCAGCATTTT
TRBV10-1	TRBD2	TRBJ2-1	CASSQTSGRAYNEQFF	TGCGCCAGCAGTCAAACTAGCGGGAGGGCCTACAATGAGCAGTTCTTC
TRBV11-2	.	TRBJ1-2	CASSLGRQVAYGYTF	TGTGCCAGCAGCTTAGGCCGACAGGTTGCGTATGGCTACACCTTC
TRBV30	.	TRBJ2-7	CAWSRGGGYEQYF	TGTGCCTGGAGTAGGGGAGGGGGTTACGAGCAGTACTTC
TRBV28	TRBD1	TRBJ1-4	CASRLQGQANEKLFF	TGTGCCAGCAGATTACAGGGACAGGCTAATGAAAAACTGTTTTTT
TRBV5-6	TRBD2	TRBJ2-7	CASSLFLAAGWEQYF	TGTGCCAGCAGCTTGTTCCTAGCGGCCGGCTGGGAGCAGTACTTC
TRBV11-2	.	TRBJ1-2	CASTQEDVAGYTF	TGTGCCAGCACCCAGGAAGACGTTGCCGGCTACACCTTC
TRBV9	.	TRBJ2-5	CASSAGETQYF	TGTGCCAGCAGCGCCGGAGAGACCCAGTACTTC